The 32 T cell receptor beta chains listed next were all sequenced from one sample in a study of blood T cells in healthy people across ages. Alongside a J-beta primer mix, a sample-barcoded 5' primer served in a second PCR lasting about 7 to 11 cycles. MiXCR, run by TCRdb on the 5' RACE reads, gives a single entry per CDR3 protein. This table has 700,000 to 850,000 distinct CDR3 sequences, roughly 34% appearing once. Sequencing was carried out using blood. The receptors derive from a man between 18 and 35 years old in good health.

This clonotype was seen at least ten times. This chain uses TRBV6-6 with TRBJ2-4; no firm D call. This CDR3 is 15 amino acids long. In germline, CDR1 is MNHNY, CDR2 SVGAGI (reference sequence). Trimming stripped 6 bases from V and 0 bases from J, with 12 bases between. This chain's CDR3 is CASSRDGIAKNIQYF. The CDR3, as DNA: TGTGCCAGCAGCCGTGACGGAATAGCCAAAAACATTCAGTACTTC.

J is TRBJ2-1 and V is TRBV28, with TRBD2 identical over 7 bases. The germline gives CDR1 MDHEN, CDR2 SYDVKM. V dropped 3 bases and J dropped 2; count of bases not matched to a gene: 4. The CDR3 length is 15 residues. CDR3 amino acids: CASSFPAGAYNEQFF. CDR3 sequence (DNA): TGTGCCAGCAGTTTCCCCGCGGGGGCCTACAATGAGCAGTTCTTC.

This clonotype was recorded a few times. V usage is TRBV6-2 or TRBV6-3 and J usage is TRBJ1-6; TRBD1 might be the D (5 bases). The V and J ends lost 5 bases and 7 bases respectively, with 15 bases between them. CDR1 and CDR2 (germline): MNHEY, SVGEGT. This CDR3 comprises 15 residues. CDR3: CASSGRTSGNSPLHF. CDR3 nucleotide sequence: TGTGCCAGCAGTGGGAGGACATCGGGGAATTCACCCCTCCACTTT.

The chain has TRBV19 and TRBJ2-2; no clear D. CDR1 and CDR2 (germline): LNHDA, SQIVND (reference sequence). CDR3 length equals 12 residues. V shed 6 bases and J shed 6 bases, with 8 bases lying between them. CDR3 in amino acids: CASSPLPGELFF. The CDR3 DNA follows: TGTGCCAGTAGCCCCCTCCCCGGGGAGCTGTTTTTT.

In its sample, this clonotype was seen a few times. This CDR3 is CASSYSGVTQYF. The CDR3 DNA reads as TGTGCCAGCAGTTACTCAGGGGTGACCCAGTACTTC. The V and J genes are TRBV6-6 and TRBJ2-5; D may be TRBD1 (5 bases). V was pared by 0 bases and J by 7 bases, with 6 bases between. This CDR3 comprises 12 residues. In germline, CDR1 is MNHNY, CDR2 SVGAGI (reference sequence).

This clonotype has more than one count but fewer than ten. V gene TRBV10-3 combines with J gene TRBJ1-2; the D gene is possibly TRBD1 (5 bases). The CDR3 spans 13 residues. Germline V gene lookup returns CDR1 ENHRY and CDR2 SYGVKD. With 8 bases removed from V and 4 bases from J, the gap between germline ends came to 14 bases. For the CDR3, the DNA is TGTGCCATCGGAGGGGAGGAATTCTATGGCTACACCTTC. Its protein product is CAIGGEEFYGYTF.

The chain employs TRBV21-1 and TRBJ2-1; the table assigns TRBD2, which was not confirmed against the DNA. TRBV21-1 is marked as a pseudogene. This CDR3 is 15 amino acids long. DNA of the CDR3: TGTGCCAGCATGCGGGAGGGTAGCTCCTACAATGAGCAGTTCTTC. Its translation: CASMREGSSYNEQFF.

The chain couples TRBV4-3 to TRBJ2-7; 9 nucleotides align to TRBD1. The CDR3 length is 16 residues. V trimming: 3 bases; J trimming: 7 bases; junction bases outside the gene matches: 13. CDR1 and CDR2 (germline): LGHNA, YSLEER. CDR3 sequence reads: CASSQETGGAYNEQYF. Here the CDR3 DNA reads TGCGCCAGCAGCCAGGAGACAGGGGGTGCCTACAATGAGCAGTACTTC.

The gene calls are TRBV6-6 and TRBJ2-1; a possible D gene is TRBD2 (6 bases). Trimming shortened V by 6 bases and J by 5 bases, and 20 bases separated the two germline ends. The CDR3 runs 16 residues. Germline assignment: CDR1 MNHNY and CDR2 SVGAGI (reference sequence). The CDR3 is CASSPPGAGDDNEQFF. CDR3 bases: TGTGCCAGCAGCCCCCCTGGAGCGGGCGATGACAATGAGCAGTTCTTC.

The chain combines TRBV29-1 with TRBJ1-1, with D uncertain. Germline V gives CDR1 SQVTM, CDR2 ANQGSEA. This CDR3 is 12 amino acids long. The V end was cut by 4 bases, the J end by 6 bases, with 12 bases between. CDR3 bases: TGCAGCGTTGGTATTACTTATTCTGAAGCTTTCTTT. Translating gives CSVGITYSEAFF.

In its sample, this clonotype was seen many times. The chain combines TRBV12-3 or TRBV12-4 with TRBJ2-1, with 11 bases that match TRBD2. The J segment lost 1 base and the V segment lost 6 bases, leaving 2 bases of the junction unmatched. CDR3 size: 15 residues. The CDR3 is CASRWTSGSYNEQFF. In DNA form, the CDR3 reads TGTGCCAGCAGATGGACTAGCGGGTCCTACAATGAGCAGTTCTTC.

A note on this clonotype: Since a much larger clone is just one base distant, this may be a read error. The chain employs TRBV12-5 and TRBJ2-7, with 7 bases aligning to TRBD1. Looked up from germline, CDR1 is LGHNT and CDR2 is FRNRAP. There are 15 residues in the CDR3. J was trimmed by 7 bases and V by 7 bases; bases with no gene match: 16. As DNA, the CDR3 is TGTGCTAGTGCAAAGACAGGGAAGGATACAGCTGAGCAGTACTTC. Translation gives CASAKTGKDTAEQYF.

Of note for this clonotype: The junction does not match germline at one end; this may be a read error. The chain combines TRBV20-1 with TRBJ2-7; TRBD2 agrees at 11 bases. This CDR3 has 12 residues. Germline loops: CDR1 DFQATT, CDR2 SNEGSKA (reference sequence). This CDR3 is CRAMRLAGEQYF. CDR3 sequence (DNA): TGCAGGGCTATGAGACTAGCGGGGGAGCAGTACTTC.

V and J are TRBV25-1 and TRBJ2-7, with D possibly being TRBD2 (5 bases). V dropped 11 bases and J dropped 4 bases, with 12 bases sitting between them. CDR1 is MGHDK and CDR2 is SYGVNS in the germline V gene. This CDR3 is 11 amino acids long. Written as DNA, the CDR3 is TGTGCCCCCAAGACGGGGTACGAGCAGTACTTC. Its translation is CAPKTGYEQYF.

This clonotype was picked up a small number of times. J is TRBJ2-2 and V is TRBV13; 8 nucleotides match TRBD1. The CDR3 is 15 amino acids. Germline assignment: CDR1 PRHDT and CDR2 FYEKMQ (reference sequence). J gave up 5 bases and V 5 bases, and 7 bases lay outside the gene matches. The CDR3 loop reads CASSNTDRGTGELFF. The CDR3 DNA follows: TGTGCCAGCAGCAATACCGACAGGGGAACCGGGGAGCTGTTTTTT.

Many counts were recorded for this clonotype. The chain recombines TRBV20-1 with TRBJ2-1, with 11 bases lining up with TRBD2. This CDR3 is built from 13 residues. After removal of 6 bases from V and 6 bases from J, the junction contained 4 bases not matched to a gene. Germline V gene sequence: CDR1 DFQATT, CDR2 SNEGSKA (reference sequence). CDR3 nucleotide sequence: TGCAGTGCCTATAGCGGGGGGGCCAATGAGCAGTTCTTC. Its translation: CSAYSGGANEQFF.

The chain uses TRBV9 and TRBJ2-1; weak D call: TRBD1 (5 bases). Trimming shortened V by 5 bases and J by 7 bases, and 13 bases separated the two germline ends. The CDR3 extends over 13 amino acids. CDR1 and CDR2 (germline): SGDLS, YYNGEE. The CDR3 coding sequence is TGTGCCAGCAGTTCCGACAGCCCAAATGAGCAGTTCTTC. It yields the protein CASSSDSPNEQFF. Using reference TRBV9 and TRBJ2-1 for the parts outside the CDR3, the full variable domain is DSGVTQTPKHLITATGQRVTLRCSPRSGDLSVYWYQQSLDQGLQFLIQYYNGEERAKGNILERFSAQQFPDLHSELNLSSLELGDSALYFCASSSDSPNEQFFGPGTRLTVL.

The chain joins TRBV5-1 to TRBJ1-6; D may be TRBD1 (5 bases). This CDR3 spans 15 amino acids. V lost 4 bases and J 8 bases, leaving 16 bases between the germline ends. Germline loops: CDR1 SGHRS, CDR2 YFSETQ. The CDR3 spells CASSTDRPGYSPLHF. The DNA for the CDR3 is TGCGCCAGCAGCACGGACCGGCCAGGGTATTCACCCCTCCACTTT.

V is TRBV11-2 and J is TRBJ2-5, with D possibly being TRBD1 (6 bases). The V gene's germline CDR1 is SGHAT and CDR2 FQNNGV. Trimming cost V 6 bases and J 0 bases, with 17 bases left between them. The CDR3 contains 16 residues. The CDR3 nucleotides are TGTGCCAGCAGAATGCTTAACAGGGAGTACCAAGAGACCCAGTACTTC. Translated: CASRMLNREYQETQYF.

This clonotype was seen a few times. It may be a read error: a sequence one base away is much more abundant. This chain uses TRBV29-1 with TRBJ1-2; D remains ambiguous. Germline V CDR1 and CDR2: SQVTM, ANQGSEA. V gave up 7 bases and J gave up 2 bases, with 8 bases separating them. The CDR3 runs 11 residues. CDR3 nucleotides: TGCAGCGGTCCCGGAAACTATGGCTACACCTTC. Translating gives CSGPGNYGYTF.

V gene TRBV6-5 combines with J gene TRBJ2-7; 10 nucleotides align to TRBD1. This CDR3 comprises 16 residues. V shed 3 bases and J 4 bases; nucleotides not matched to a gene: 9. The germline gives CDR1 MNHEY, CDR2 SVGAGI. CDR3 region: CASSYRPGTGEYEQYF. The CDR3 DNA follows: TGTGCCAGCAGTTATAGACCCGGGACAGGGGAGTACGAGCAGTACTTC.

This chain uses TRBV11-2 with TRBJ2-1; 7 bases line up with TRBD1. V trimming: 2 bases; J trimming: 13 bases; junction bases outside the gene matches: 17. CDR3 length: 16 residues. Germline V gene sequence: CDR1 SGHAT, CDR2 FQNNGV. CDR3 region: CASSLIFSGTEETQFF. The CDR3 region has the DNA TGTGCCAGCAGCTTAATCTTCTCCGGGACAGAAGAGACCCAGTTCTTC. The whole variable domain, filled in from reference TRBV11-2 and TRBJ2-1, reads EAGVAQSPRYKIIEKRQSVAFWCNPISGHATLYWYQQILGQGPKLLIQFQNNGVVDDSQLPKDRFSAERLKGVDSTLKIQPAKLEDSAVYLCASSLIFSGTEETQFFGPGTRLTVL.

The CDR3 region is CASSLYNQVPPYGYTF. The CDR3 DNA is TGTGCCAGCAGCTTATATAACCAGGTCCCTCCCTATGGCTACACCTTC. V gene TRBV7-2 combines with J gene TRBJ1-2, with D unclear. The length of the CDR3 is 16 residues. V was clipped by 2 bases and J by 4 bases, with 17 bases between them. CDR1 SGHTA and CDR2 FQGNSA come from the germline V gene.

Remarks on this clonotype: This may stem from a read error, because a much larger clone lies one nucleotide away. The chain is built from TRBV27 and TRBJ1-2; D is uncertain. This CDR3 region has 13 residues. The V gene's germline CDR1 is MNHEY and CDR2 SMNVEV (reference sequence). The CDR3 loop reads CTSSLASTYGYTF. The CDR3 coding sequence is TGTACCAGCAGTTTGGCATCGACCTATGGCTACACCTTC.

This clonotype turned up a few times. The chain combines TRBV12-3 or TRBV12-4 with TRBJ2-2; D remains unclear. V lost 3 bases and J lost 5, with 7 bases in between. CDR3 length: 13 amino acids. CDR3 sequence: CASSLETTGELFF. The CDR3 DNA follows: TGTGCCAGCAGTTTGGAGACGACCGGGGAGCTGTTTTTT.

There are many counts of this clonotype. The chain combines TRBV20-1 with TRBJ2-7; D possibly corresponds to TRBD1 (6 bases). V was clipped by 2 bases and J by 4 bases, with 9 bases between them. Germline CDR1 DFQATT, CDR2 SNEGSKA (reference sequence). The CDR3 spans 12 residues. The CDR3 reads CSARRTEYEQYF. Written as DNA, the CDR3 is TGCAGTGCTAGAAGGACAGAGTACGAGCAGTACTTC.

The chain employs TRBV7-3 and TRBJ2-3; 12 positions agree with TRBD2. With 6 bases clipped from V and 6 bases from J, the junction kept 13 bases outside the gene matches. This CDR3 is built from 17 residues. Germline V gives CDR1 SGHTA, CDR2 FQGTGA. CDR3 in amino acids: CASSQTSSGGASDTQYF. The CDR3 bases are TGTGCCAGCAGTCAGACTTCTAGCGGGGGGGCGTCTGATACGCAGTATTTT.

This clonotype was observed at least ten times. The V call is TRBV12-3 or TRBV12-4, the J call TRBJ2-3, with D hard to call. The V and J ends lost 5 bases and 1 base respectively, with 13 bases between them. CDR3 size: 15 residues. The CDR3 here is CASSILVGGTDTQYF. CDR3 DNA: TGTGCCAGCAGTATCCTCGTGGGTGGCACAGATACGCAGTATTTT.

The rearrangement uses TRBV6-1 and TRBJ1-1, with D perhaps matching TRBD1 (5 bases). The CDR3 length is 13 residues. Germline lookup yields CDR1 MNHNS and CDR2 SASEGT. V gave up 4 bases and J gave up 6 bases, with 12 bases separating them. The chain's CDR3 is CASSGGTKAEAFF. DNA of the CDR3: TGTGCCAGCAGTGGTGGGACCAAGGCTGAAGCTTTCTTT.

Only a few counts were recorded for this clonotype. The V call is TRBV7-9, the J call TRBJ1-2, with 7 bases fitting TRBD1. The germline V gene has CDR1 SEHNR and CDR2 FQNEAQ (reference sequence). After removal of 5 bases from V and 7 bases from J, the junction contained 19 bases not matched to a gene. The CDR3 is 17 residues long. The CDR3 region is CASSHHKLTGSDSGYTF. CDR3 coding DNA: TGTGCCAGCAGCCACCATAAACTGACAGGGAGCGATTCTGGCTACACCTTC.

This clonotype was seen a handful of times. The V and J genes are TRBV20-1 and TRBJ2-4, with 8 bases that match TRBD1. CDR1 is DFQATT, CDR2 SNEGSKA, per germline (reference sequence). After removal of 6 bases from V and 1 base from J, the junction contained 8 bases not matched to a gene. The CDR3 length is 15 residues. The DNA of the CDR3 is TGCAGTGCATCCAGGACAGGGTCGGCCAAAAACATTCAGTACTTC. Its translation: CSASRTGSAKNIQYF.

The rearrangement links TRBV14 to TRBJ1-2, with 8 positions matching TRBD1. Germline CDR1 reads SGHDN; CDR2 reads FVKESK. The V gene end was trimmed by 4 bases and the J gene end by 4 bases; junction bases not matched to a gene: 14. The CDR3 is 17 residues long. This CDR3 is CASSPSGTGTVAYGYTF. CDR3 sequence (DNA): TGTGCCAGCAGCCCCTCCGGGACAGGAACCGTCGCCTATGGCTACACCTTC.